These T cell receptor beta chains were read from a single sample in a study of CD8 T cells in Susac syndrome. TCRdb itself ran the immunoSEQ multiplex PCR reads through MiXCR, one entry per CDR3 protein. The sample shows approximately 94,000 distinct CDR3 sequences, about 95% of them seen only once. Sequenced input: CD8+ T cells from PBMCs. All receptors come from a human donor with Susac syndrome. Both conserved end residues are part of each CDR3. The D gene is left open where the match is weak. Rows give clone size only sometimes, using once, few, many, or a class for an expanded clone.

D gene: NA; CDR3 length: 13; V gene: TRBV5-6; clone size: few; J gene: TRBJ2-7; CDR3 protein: CASSSGTVYEQYF; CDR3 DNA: TGTGCCAGCAGCTCGGGGACGGTCTACGAGCAGTACTTC
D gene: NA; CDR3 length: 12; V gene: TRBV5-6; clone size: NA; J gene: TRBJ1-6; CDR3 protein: CASSYPDRPLHF; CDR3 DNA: TGTGCCAGCAGCTACCCAGACAGGCCCCTCCACTTT
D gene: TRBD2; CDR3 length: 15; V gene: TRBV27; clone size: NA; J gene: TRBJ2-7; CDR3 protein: CASSLGLAASYEQYF; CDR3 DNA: TGTGCCAGCAGTTTGGGGCTAGCGGCCTCCTACGAGCAGTACTTC
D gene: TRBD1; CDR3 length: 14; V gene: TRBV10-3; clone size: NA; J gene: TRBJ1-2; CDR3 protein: CAISDRDSFYGYTF; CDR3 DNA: TGTGCCATCAGTGACCGGGACAGCTTTTATGGCTACACCTTC
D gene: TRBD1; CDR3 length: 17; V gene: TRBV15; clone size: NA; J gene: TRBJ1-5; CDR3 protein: CATSTNGQGMINQPQHF; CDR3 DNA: TGTGCCACCAGCACTAATGGACAGGGAATGATCAATCAGCCCCAGCATTTT
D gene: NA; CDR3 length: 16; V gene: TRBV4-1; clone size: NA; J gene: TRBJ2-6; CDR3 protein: CASSQEGATGANVLTF; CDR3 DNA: TGCGCCAGCAGCCAAGAGGGAGCTACTGGGGCCAACGTCCTGACTTTC
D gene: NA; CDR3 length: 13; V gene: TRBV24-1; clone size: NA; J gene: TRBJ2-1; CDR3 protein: CATSEDSAGEQFF; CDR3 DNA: TGTGCCACCAGTGAAGACTCGGCGGGTGAGCAGTTCTTC
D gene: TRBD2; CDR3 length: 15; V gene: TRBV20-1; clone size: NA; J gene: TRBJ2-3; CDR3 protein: CSARTGLADTDTQYF; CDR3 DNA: TGCAGTGCTAGGACGGGACTAGCGGACACAGATACGCAGTATTTT
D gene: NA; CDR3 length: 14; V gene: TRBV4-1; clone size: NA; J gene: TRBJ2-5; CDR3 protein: CASSDLGAPEAQYF; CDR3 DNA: TGCGCCAGCAGCGACTTAGGAGCACCTGAGGCCCAGTACTTC
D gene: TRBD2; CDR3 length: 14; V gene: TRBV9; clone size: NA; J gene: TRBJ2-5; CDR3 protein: CASSPGGTQETQYF; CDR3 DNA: TGTGCCAGCAGCCCCGGGGGGACTCAAGAGACCCAGTACTTC
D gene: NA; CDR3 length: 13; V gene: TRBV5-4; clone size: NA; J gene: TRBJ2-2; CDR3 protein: CASNNGDTGELFF; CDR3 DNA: TGTGCCAGCAACAATGGGGACACCGGGGAGCTGTTTTTT
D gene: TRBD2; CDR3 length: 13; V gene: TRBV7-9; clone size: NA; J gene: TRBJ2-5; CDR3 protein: CASSQSGRETQYF; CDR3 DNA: TGTGCCAGCAGCCAAAGCGGGAGAGAGACCCAGTACTTC
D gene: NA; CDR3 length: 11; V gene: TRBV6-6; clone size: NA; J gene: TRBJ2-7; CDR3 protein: CASSLTAEQYF; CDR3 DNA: TGTGCCAGCAGTTTGACCGCCGAGCAGTACTTC
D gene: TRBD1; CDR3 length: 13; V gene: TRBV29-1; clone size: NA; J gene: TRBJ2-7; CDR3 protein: CSVMDRSSYEQYF; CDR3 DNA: TGCAGCGTGATGGACAGGAGCTCCTACGAGCAGTACTTC
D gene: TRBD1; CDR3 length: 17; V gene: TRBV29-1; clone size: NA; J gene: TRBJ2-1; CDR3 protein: CSVAFRDRGTGYNEQFF; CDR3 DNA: TGCAGCGTTGCCTTCCGGGACAGGGGAACGGGCTACAATGAGCAGTTCTTC
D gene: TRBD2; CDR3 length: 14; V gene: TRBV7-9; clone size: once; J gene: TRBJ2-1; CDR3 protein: CASSHQAGNNEQFF; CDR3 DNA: TGTGCCAGCAGCCATCAAGCGGGAAACAATGAGCAGTTCTTC
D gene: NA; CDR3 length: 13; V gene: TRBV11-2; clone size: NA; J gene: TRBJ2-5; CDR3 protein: CASSLGSGETQYF; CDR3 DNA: TGTGCCAGCAGCTTGGGTTCGGGAGAGACCCAGTACTTC
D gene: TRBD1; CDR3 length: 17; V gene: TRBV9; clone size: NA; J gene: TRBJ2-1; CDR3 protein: CASSARIPRQGGDEQFF; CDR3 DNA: TGTGCCAGCAGCGCCCGCATACCTCGACAGGGTGGGGATGAGCAGTTCTTC
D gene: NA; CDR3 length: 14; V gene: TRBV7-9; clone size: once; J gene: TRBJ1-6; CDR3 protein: CASSLSGYNSPLHF; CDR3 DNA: TGTGCCAGCAGCCTATCGGGATATAATTCACCCCTCCACTTT
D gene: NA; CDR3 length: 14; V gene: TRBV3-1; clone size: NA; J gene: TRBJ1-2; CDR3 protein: CASSHGTINYGYTF; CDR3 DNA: TGTGCCAGCAGCCATGGGACAATAAACTATGGCTACACCTTC
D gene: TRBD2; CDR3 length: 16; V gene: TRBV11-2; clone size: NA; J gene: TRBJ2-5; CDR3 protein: CASSLVRLADQETQYF; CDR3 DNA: TGTGCCAGCAGCTTAGTTAGGCTAGCGGACCAAGAGACCCAGTACTTC
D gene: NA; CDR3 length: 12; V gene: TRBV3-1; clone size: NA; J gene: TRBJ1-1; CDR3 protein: CASSLQGTEAFF; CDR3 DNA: TGTGCCAGCAGCTTACAGGGCACTGAAGCTTTCTTT
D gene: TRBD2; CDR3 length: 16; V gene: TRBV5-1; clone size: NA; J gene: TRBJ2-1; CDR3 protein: CASSLVSSGGYNEQFF; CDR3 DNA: TGCGCCAGCAGCTTGGTGTCCAGCGGGGGCTACAATGAGCAGTTCTTC
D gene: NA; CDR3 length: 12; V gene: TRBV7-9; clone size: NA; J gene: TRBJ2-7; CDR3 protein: CASSLADYEQYF; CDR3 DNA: TGTGCCAGCAGCTTAGCCGATTACGAGCAGTACTTC
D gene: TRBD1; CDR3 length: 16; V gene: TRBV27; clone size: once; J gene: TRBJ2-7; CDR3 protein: CASSLTSLTGLNEQYF; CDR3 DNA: TGTGCCAGCAGTCTAACATCGTTGACAGGGCTCAACGAGCAGTACTTC
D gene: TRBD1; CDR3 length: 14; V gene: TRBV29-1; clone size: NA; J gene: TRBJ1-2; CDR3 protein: CSVDGPVQGVGYTF; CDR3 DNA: TGCAGCGTTGACGGGCCGGTGCAGGGGGTTGGCTACACCTTC
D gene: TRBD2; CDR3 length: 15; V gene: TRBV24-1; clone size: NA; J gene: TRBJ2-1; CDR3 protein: CATSVGLAGYNEQFF; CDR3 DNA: TGTGCCACCAGTGTTGGGCTAGCGGGCTACAATGAGCAGTTCTTC
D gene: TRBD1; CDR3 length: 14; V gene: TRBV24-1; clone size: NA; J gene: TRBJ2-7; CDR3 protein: CATSESGTGLQQYF; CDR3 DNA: TGTGCCACCAGTGAATCCGGGACAGGGTTACAGCAGTACTTC
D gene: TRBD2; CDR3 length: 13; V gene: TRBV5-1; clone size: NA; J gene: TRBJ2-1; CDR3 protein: CASRSPGGNEQFF; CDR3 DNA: TGCGCCAGCAGGTCCCCCGGGGGGAATGAGCAGTTCTTC
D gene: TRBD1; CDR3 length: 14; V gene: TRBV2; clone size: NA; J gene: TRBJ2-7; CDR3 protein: CASSEAGQGREQYF; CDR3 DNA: TGTGCCAGCAGTGAAGCGGGACAGGGTCGCGAGCAGTACTTC
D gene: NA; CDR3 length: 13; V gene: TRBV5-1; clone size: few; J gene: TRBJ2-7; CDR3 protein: CASSLAESYEQYF; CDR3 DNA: TGCGCCAGCAGCTTGGCCGAATCCTACGAGCAGTACTTC
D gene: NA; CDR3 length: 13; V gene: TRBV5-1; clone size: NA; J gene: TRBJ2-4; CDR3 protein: CASSSSRENIQYF; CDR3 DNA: TGCGCCAGCAGCTCCTCCCGGGAAAACATTCAGTACTTC
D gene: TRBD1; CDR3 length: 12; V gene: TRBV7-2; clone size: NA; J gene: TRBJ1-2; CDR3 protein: CASSWTGEGYTF; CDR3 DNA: TGTGCCAGCAGCTGGACAGGGGAGGGATACACCTTC
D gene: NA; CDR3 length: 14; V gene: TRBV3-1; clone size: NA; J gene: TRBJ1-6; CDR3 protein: CASSQGLSDSPLHF; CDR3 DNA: TGTGCCAGCAGCCAAGGGCTTTCCGATTCACCCCTCCACTTT
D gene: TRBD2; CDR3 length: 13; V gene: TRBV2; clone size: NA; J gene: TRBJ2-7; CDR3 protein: CASRPGGAGEQYF; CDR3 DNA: TGTGCCAGCAGGCCGGGAGGGGCAGGCGAGCAGTACTTC
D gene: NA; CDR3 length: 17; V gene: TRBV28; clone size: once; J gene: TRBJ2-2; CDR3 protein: CASSYGGHLSNTGELFF; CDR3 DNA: TGTGCCAGCAGTTATGGGGGACACCTTTCGAACACCGGGGAGCTGTTTTTT
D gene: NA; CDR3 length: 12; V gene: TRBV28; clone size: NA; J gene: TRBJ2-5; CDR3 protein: CASSALQETQYF; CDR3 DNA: TGTGCCAGCAGTGCCCTCCAAGAGACCCAGTACTTC
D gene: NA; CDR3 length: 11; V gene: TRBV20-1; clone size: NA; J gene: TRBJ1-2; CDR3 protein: CSAPTDYGYTF; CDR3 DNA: TGCAGTGCCCCTACAGACTATGGCTACACCTTC
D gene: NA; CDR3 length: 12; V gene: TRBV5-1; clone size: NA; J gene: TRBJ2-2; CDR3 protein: CASSFLAGELFF; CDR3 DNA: TGCGCCAGCAGCTTCCTAGCTGGGGAGCTGTTTTTT
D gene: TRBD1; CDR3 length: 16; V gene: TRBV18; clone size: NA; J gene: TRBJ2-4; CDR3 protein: CASSRGTGRWENIQYF; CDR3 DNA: TGTGCCAGCTCACGTGGGACAGGTAGATGGGAAAACATTCAGTACTTC
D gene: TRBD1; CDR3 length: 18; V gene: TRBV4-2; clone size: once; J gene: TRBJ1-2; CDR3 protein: CASSQDKWGNRDREGYTF; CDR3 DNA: TGTGCCAGCAGCCAAGATAAGTGGGGCAACCGGGACAGGGAGGGCTACACCTTC
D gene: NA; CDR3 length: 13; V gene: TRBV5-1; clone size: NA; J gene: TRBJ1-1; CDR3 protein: CASSPLKNTEAFF; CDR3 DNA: TGCGCCAGCAGCCCCCTTAAGAACACTGAAGCTTTCTTT